This is a list of T cell receptor beta chains from one sample in a study of PD-1 blockade in classical Hodgkin lymphoma. Clones were read by immunoSEQ multiplex PCR, and TCRdb kept only the in-frame ones, dropping some. The data contain tens of thousands of clones, about 87% of them singletons. The specimen sequenced was CD4+ T cells from blood. The receptors were sampled from a human donor with classical Hodgkin lymphoma. The CDR3 runs from the conserved cysteine through the conserved F or W. A D gene is named only where the DNA matches it firmly. Some rows have no size entry. The others give once, few or many, or a class for an expanded clone.

j_gene: TRBJ1-3; v_gene: TRBV7-5; abundance: NA; d_gene: NA; CDR3nt: TGTGTCAGAAGCTTGGCGGTCTTTGCTACAAGGGGTGGAAACACCATATATTTT; CDR3aa: CVRSLAVFATRGGNTIYF
j_gene: TRBJ2-1; v_gene: TRBV5-4; abundance: once; d_gene: TRBD2; CDR3nt: TGTGCCAGCAGCTTTTCGGGAGGGACCTACAATGAGCAGTTCTTC; CDR3aa: CASSFSGGTYNEQFF
j_gene: TRBJ2-7; v_gene: TRBV11-2; abundance: NA; d_gene: NA; CDR3nt: TGTGCCAGCAGCTTCACCTCCTACGAGCAGTACTTC; CDR3aa: CASSFTSYEQYF
j_gene: TRBJ1-6; v_gene: TRBV5-8; abundance: once; d_gene: NA; CDR3nt: TGTGCCAGCAGCCTAGGAGGCTCACCCCTCCACTTT; CDR3aa: CASSLGGSPLHF
j_gene: TRBJ1-5; v_gene: TRBV16; abundance: NA; d_gene: TRBD1; CDR3nt: TGTGCCAGCAGCCAATGGAAGGGACAGGGTAAAAATCAGCCCCAGCATTTT; CDR3aa: CASSQWKGQGKNQPQHF
j_gene: TRBJ1-5; v_gene: TRBV7-2; abundance: NA; d_gene: TRBD1; CDR3nt: TGTGCCAGCAGCTTAGGCGGGACAGAGACGGGGTCCCAGCATTTT; CDR3aa: CASSLGGTETGSQHF
j_gene: TRBJ2-3; v_gene: TRBV7-3; abundance: NA; d_gene: TRBD2; CDR3nt: TGTGCCAGCAGCCCGGGCGAGCGGGGGGCTGCAGATACGCAGTATTTT; CDR3aa: CASSPGERGAADTQYF
j_gene: TRBJ1-5; v_gene: TRBV2; abundance: few; d_gene: NA; CDR3nt: TGTGCCAGCAGACGGGGGGACGGCAATCAGCCCCAGCATTTT; CDR3aa: CASRRGDGNQPQHF
j_gene: TRBJ2-3; v_gene: TRBV4-1; abundance: NA; d_gene: NA; CDR3nt: TGCGCCAGCAGCCAAGGGGACCTTAAGGGGGATACGCAGTATTTT; CDR3aa: CASSQGDLKGDTQYF
j_gene: TRBJ2-2; v_gene: TRBV10-3; abundance: NA; d_gene: NA; CDR3nt: TGTGCCATCAGCCCGACAAGAAACACCGGGGAGCTGTTTTTT; CDR3aa: CAISPTRNTGELFF
j_gene: TRBJ1-3; v_gene: TRBV6-1; abundance: NA; d_gene: TRBD1; CDR3nt: TGTGCCAGCAGCCCGGACAGGGGGGGAAACACCATATATTTT; CDR3aa: CASSPDRGGNTIYF
j_gene: TRBJ1-2; v_gene: TRBV13; abundance: few; d_gene: NA; CDR3nt: TGTGCCAGCAGCACAAAACAGGGAATTCTTGGCTACACCTTC; CDR3aa: CASSTKQGILGYTF
j_gene: TRBJ2-3; v_gene: TRBV11-2; abundance: NA; d_gene: NA; CDR3nt: TGTGCCAGCAGTAGCTTAGGGTTTGGGGAGGCAGATACGCAGTATTTT; CDR3aa: CASSSLGFGEADTQYF
j_gene: TRBJ2-7; v_gene: TRBV11-2; abundance: NA; d_gene: NA; CDR3nt: TGTGCCAGCAGCTTAGAGGGGGGGTCCTACGACAGGGAAGAATTTTACGAGCAGTACTTC; CDR3aa: CASSLEGGSYDREEFYEQYF
j_gene: TRBJ2-3; v_gene: TRBV7-3; abundance: few; d_gene: NA; CDR3nt: TGTGCCAGCAGCTCGGAAGCAGGGGTTGATACGCAGTATTTT; CDR3aa: CASSSEAGVDTQYF
j_gene: TRBJ2-5; v_gene: TRBV30; abundance: NA; d_gene: NA; CDR3nt: TGTGCCTGGAGTGTACTCTCAGGGGCGCGGGGAAAAGAGACCCAGTACTTC; CDR3aa: CAWSVLSGARGKETQYF
j_gene: TRBJ2-3; v_gene: TRBV5-4; abundance: NA; d_gene: TRBD2; CDR3nt: TGTGCCAGCAGCTCCGGGACTAGCGGGAGCACAGATACGCAGTATTTT; CDR3aa: CASSSGTSGSTDTQYF
j_gene: TRBJ2-1; v_gene: TRBV7-2; abundance: NA; d_gene: TRBD2; CDR3nt: TGTGCCAGCAGCTCGGGACTAGCTTACAATGAGCAGTTCTTC; CDR3aa: CASSSGLAYNEQFF
j_gene: TRBJ2-2; v_gene: TRBV5-4; abundance: NA; d_gene: NA; CDR3nt: TGTGCCAGCAGCTTGAAAGAGGGGGAGCTGTTTTTT; CDR3aa: CASSLKEGELFF
j_gene: TRBJ2-2; v_gene: TRBV9; abundance: NA; d_gene: TRBD2; CDR3nt: TGTGCCAGCAGCGTTGCGGGAGGAGGCACCGGGGAGCTGTTTTTT; CDR3aa: CASSVAGGGTGELFF
j_gene: TRBJ1-1; v_gene: TRBV29-1; abundance: NA; d_gene: TRBD1; CDR3nt: TGCAGCGTTGCCCGGGACAGAGACACTGAAGCTTTCTTT; CDR3aa: CSVARDRDTEAFF
j_gene: TRBJ2-1; v_gene: TRBV7-8; abundance: NA; d_gene: NA; CDR3nt: TGTGCCAGCAGCCCAGTCCTAGCTGAAGAGCAGTTCTTC; CDR3aa: CASSPVLAEEQFF
j_gene: TRBJ2-1; v_gene: TRBV15; abundance: NA; d_gene: NA; CDR3nt: TGTGCCACCAGCAGAGATGGAAAACAAACTGAGCAGTTCTTC; CDR3aa: CATSRDGKQTEQFF
j_gene: TRBJ1-4; v_gene: TRBV25-1; abundance: NA; d_gene: NA; CDR3nt: TGTGCCAGCAGTGAAGGGACGCTTAATGAAAAACTGTTTTTT; CDR3aa: CASSEGTLNEKLFF
j_gene: TRBJ2-3; v_gene: TRBV9; abundance: NA; d_gene: TRBD1; CDR3nt: TGTGCCAGCAGCTCTCGGACAGGGACGAATACGCAGTATTTT; CDR3aa: CASSSRTGTNTQYF
j_gene: TRBJ2-5; v_gene: TRBV5-5; abundance: NA; d_gene: TRBD2; CDR3nt: TGTGCCAGCAGCCTGGACGGGGCTAGCGGTTTGGCCCAGTACTTC; CDR3aa: CASSLDGASGLAQYF
j_gene: TRBJ2-5; v_gene: TRBV5-4; abundance: NA; d_gene: TRBD2; CDR3nt: TGTGCCAGCAGCTTGACGAGCGGGGGGCTCCAAGAGACCCAGTACTTC; CDR3aa: CASSLTSGGLQETQYF
j_gene: TRBJ1-2; v_gene: TRBV11-2; abundance: NA; d_gene: NA; CDR3nt: TGTGCCAGCAGCTACCCCCCGGATGGCTACACCTTC; CDR3aa: CASSYPPDGYTF
j_gene: TRBJ1-1; v_gene: TRBV7-3; abundance: once; d_gene: TRBD1; CDR3nt: TGTGCCAGCAGCTTGACAGGGCGCGTGAACACTGAAGCTTTCTTT; CDR3aa: CASSLTGRVNTEAFF
j_gene: TRBJ2-1; v_gene: TRBV18; abundance: NA; d_gene: TRBD2; CDR3nt: TGTGCCAGCTCACCTGCGGGAGAGAATGAGCAGTTCTTC; CDR3aa: CASSPAGENEQFF
j_gene: TRBJ2-2; v_gene: TRBV19; abundance: NA; d_gene: NA; CDR3nt: TGTGCCAGTAGTACCACTAGGGACACCGGGGAGCTGTTTTTT; CDR3aa: CASSTTRDTGELFF